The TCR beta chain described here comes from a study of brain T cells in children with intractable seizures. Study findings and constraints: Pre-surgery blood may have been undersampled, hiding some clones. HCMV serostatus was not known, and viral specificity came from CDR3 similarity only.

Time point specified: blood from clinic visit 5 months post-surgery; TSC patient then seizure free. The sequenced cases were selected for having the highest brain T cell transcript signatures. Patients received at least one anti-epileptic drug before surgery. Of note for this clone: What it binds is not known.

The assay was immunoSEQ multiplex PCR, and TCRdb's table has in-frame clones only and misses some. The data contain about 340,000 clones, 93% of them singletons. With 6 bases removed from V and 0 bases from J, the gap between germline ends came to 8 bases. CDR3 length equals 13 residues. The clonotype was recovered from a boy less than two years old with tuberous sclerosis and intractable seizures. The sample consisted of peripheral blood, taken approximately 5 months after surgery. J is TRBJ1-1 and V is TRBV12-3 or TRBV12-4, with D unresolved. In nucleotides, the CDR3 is TGTGCCAGCAGCGCCACAGTGAACACTGAAGCTTTCTTT. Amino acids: CASSATVNTEAFF.